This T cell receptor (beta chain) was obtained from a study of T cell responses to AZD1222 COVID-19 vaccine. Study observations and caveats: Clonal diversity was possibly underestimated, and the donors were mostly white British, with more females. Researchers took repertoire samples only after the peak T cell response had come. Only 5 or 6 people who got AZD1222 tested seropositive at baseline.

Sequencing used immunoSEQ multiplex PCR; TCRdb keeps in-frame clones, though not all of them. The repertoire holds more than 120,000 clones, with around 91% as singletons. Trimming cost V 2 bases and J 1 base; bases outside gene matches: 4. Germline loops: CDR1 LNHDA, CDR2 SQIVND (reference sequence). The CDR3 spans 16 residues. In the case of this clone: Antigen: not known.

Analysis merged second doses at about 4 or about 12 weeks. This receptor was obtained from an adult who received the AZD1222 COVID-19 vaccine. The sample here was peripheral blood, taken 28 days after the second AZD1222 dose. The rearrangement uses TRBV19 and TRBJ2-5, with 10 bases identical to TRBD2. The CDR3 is CASSIRASGGQETQYF. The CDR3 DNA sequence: TGTGCCAGTAGTATAAGGGCTAGCGGGGGCCAAGAGACCCAGTACTTC.